The clone carrying this TCR beta chain was detected only a few times. The data were obtained in a study of read filtering for tumor transcriptome and immune sequencing. The library was built from around 0.4 ug RNA with molecular barcoded adaptors for alpha/delta and beta/gamma chains. TCRdb used MiXCR to reprocess the reads, holding one entry per CDR3 protein. Of around 44,000 distinct CDR3 sequences in the sample, 13% were seen once. The CDR3 is 15 residues long. Germline V gene lookup returns CDR1 LNHDA and CDR2 SQIVND (reference sequence). V lost 5 bases, J lost 0 bases, and 7 bases stayed unmatched.

This receptor was obtained from a donor at least 40 years old with multiple myeloma. The V call is TRBV19, the J call TRBJ2-7; TRBD1 matches 7 bases. The material sequenced was a population of CD138-negative cells sorted from bone marrow. CDR3 residues: CASSFQQGSSYEQYF. The CDR3 nucleotides are TGTGCCAGTAGTTTCCAACAGGGGAGCTCCTACGAGCAGTACTTC. The whole variable domain, remainder taken from reference TRBV19 and TRBJ2-7, is DGGITQSPKYLFRKEGQNVTLSCEQNLNHDAMYWYRQDPGQGLRLIYYSQIVNDFQKGDIAEGYSVSREKKESFPLTVTSAQKNPTAFYLCASSFQQGSSYEQYFGPGTRLTVT.